The next 3 T cell receptor beta chains were all read from a single sample in a study of Tregs in tolerant kidney transplant recipients. TCRdb keeps only in-frame clones here, not all; method: immunoSEQ multiplex PCR. The sample comprises 240,000 or so clones, 65% to 85% of which are singletons, and around 0.68% rests with the top ten. Material: CD4+ T cells from blood. The receptors shown here come from a human donor in good health.

The V and J genes are TRBV2 and TRBJ1-6; 8 nucleotides line up with TRBD1. V lost 5 bases and J lost 7; bases outside the gene matches: 4. Germline V gene sequence: CDR1 SNHLY, CDR2 FYNNEI. This CDR3 is built from 14 residues. In DNA form, the CDR3 reads TGTGCCAGCAGTCCGGACAGGGTGAATTCACCCCTCCACTTT. Translation gives CASSPDRVNSPLHF.

The V and J genes are TRBV6-6 and TRBJ1-5; no clear D. From germline, CDR1 is MNHNY and CDR2 SVGAGI (reference sequence). V dropped 11 bases and J dropped 4 bases, with 15 bases sitting between them. The CDR3 has 13 amino acids. CDR3 amino acids: CAAGPSPNQPQHF. Written as DNA, the CDR3 is TGTGCCGCCGGGCCCTCTCCAAATCAGCCCCAGCATTTT.

The chain links TRBV7-6 to TRBJ2-3; 7 bases are shared with TRBD2. This CDR3 has 14 residues. Germline V CDR1 and CDR2: SGHVS, FNYEAQ. V trimming: 5 bases; J trimming: 6 bases; junction bases outside the gene matches: 8. DNA for the CDR3: TGTGCCAGCAGCATAGTCCAGGGAGGGGATACGCAGTATTTT. Amino acid sequence: CASSIVQGGDTQYF.